One and the same sample provided the 22 T cell receptor beta chains below, sequenced in a study of glioma-infiltrating T cells. TCR alpha and beta CDR3 regions were amplified from RNA using iRepertoire nested multiplex PCR. A single record per CDR3 protein comes from TCRdb applying MiXCR to the multiplex PCR reads. There are under 200,000 distinct CDR3 sequences in the sample; about 31% occur only once, and over 20% lies in the top ten. The material sequenced was glioma tissue, nonneoplastic brain tissue, or PBMCs (not recorded which). The receptors here all came from a human donor with low-grade glioma or glioblastoma, undergoing nonglioma brain surgery, or in good health (not recorded which).

This clonotype has a count of ten or more. The chain's CDR3 is CATSRYRQGLSNEQFF. In DNA form, the CDR3 reads TGTGCCACCAGCAGATACCGACAGGGGCTGTCCAATGAGCAGTTCTTC. The chain carries TRBV15 and TRBJ2-1, with 8 positions matching TRBD1. This CDR3 is 16 amino acids long. Germline values: CDR1 LNHNV, CDR2 YYDKDF (reference sequence). V lost 2 bases, J lost 6 bases, and 9 bases stayed unmatched. Drawing the rest from reference TRBV15 and TRBJ2-1, the complete variable domain is DAMVIQNPRYQVTQFGKPVTLSCSQTLNHNVMYWYQQKSSQAPKLLFHYYDKDFNNEADTPDNFQSRRPNTSFCFLDIRSPGLGDTAMYLCATSRYRQGLSNEQFFGPGTRLTVL.

This clonotype was detected many times. The chain couples TRBV5-4 to TRBJ2-3, with TRBD2 matching 10 bases. V lost 4 bases and J lost 4; bases outside the gene matches: 9. CDR1 and CDR2 (germline): SGHNT, YYREEE (reference sequence). The CDR3 extends over 16 amino acids. The CDR3: CASSRRGLAFPDTQYF. Here the CDR3 DNA reads TGTGCCAGCAGCCGCCGGGGACTAGCGTTTCCAGATACGCAGTATTTT.

This clonotype was found a few times. This chain joins TRBV29-1 and TRBJ1-2; no clear D gene. The CDR3 has 11 amino acids. Germline V CDR1 and CDR2: SQVTM, ANQGSEA. Trimming took 6 bases from V and 8 from J, leaving 13 bases between them. This CDR3 is CSVPEGYGYTF. DNA of the CDR3: TGCAGCGTCCCGGAAGGGTACGGCTACACCTTC.

In its sample, this clonotype was seen many times. An end of the junction differs from the germline gene, which may be a read error. The chain is built from TRBV29-1 and TRBJ2-1, with 7 positions matching TRBD2. The germline CDR1 and CDR2 sequences are SQVTM and ANQGSEA. This CDR3 contains 8 residues. Here the CDR3 reads CSVRGGVF. In nucleotides, the CDR3 is TGCAGCGTTCGTGGGGGGGTCTTC.

This clonotype was recorded a few times. The rearrangement uses TRBV29-1 and TRBJ2-3; D is unclear. CDR3 size: 14 residues. V was cut by 4 bases and J by 2 bases, with 13 bases left in between. Germline V gene lookup returns CDR1 SQVTM and CDR2 ANQGSEA. CDR3 nucleotides: TGCAGCGTTGTAGTCAGCCAGACCACAGATACGCAGTATTTT. It encodes CSVVVSQTTDTQYF.

The sample holds many counts of this clonotype. The rearrangement uses TRBV29-1 and TRBJ2-3; 9 bases agree with TRBD2. The CDR3 loop spans 14 amino acids. Germline assignment: CDR1 SQVTM and CDR2 ANQGSEA. J was trimmed by 1 base and V by 4 bases; bases with no gene match: 3. For the CDR3, the DNA is TGCAGCGTTGGGCTAGCGGGACGCACAGATACGCAGTATTTT. Amino acid sequence: CSVGLAGRTDTQYF.

As for this clonotype: Since a much larger clone is just one base distant, this may be a read error. The chain employs TRBV6-6 and TRBJ2-2, with TRBD2 identical over 7 bases. CDR3 size: 15 residues. Germline assignment: CDR1 MNHNY and CDR2 SVGAGI (reference sequence). The CDR3 DNA follows: TGTGCCAGCAGTTACTCTGACAGCGGGACCGGGGGGCTGTTTTTT. Encoded protein: CASSYSDSGTGGLFF.

This clonotype has at least ten counts. V usage is TRBV6-1 and J usage is TRBJ2-7, with 9 nucleotides matching TRBD1. The length of the CDR3 is 17 residues. V lost 2 bases, J lost 3 bases, and 11 bases stayed unmatched. CDR1 and CDR2 from the germline V gene are MNHNS and SASEGT. CDR3 coding DNA: TGTGCCAGCAGTGAATCAATTGCCCCGGGACAGGGCTACGAGCAGTACTTC. Amino acids: CASSESIAPGQGYEQYF.

The CDR3 here is CASSFPLRLAGSYNEQYF. The CDR3 region has the DNA TGTGCCAGCAGTTTTCCCCTCCGACTAGCGGGATCTTACAACGAGCAGTACTTC. The gene calls are TRBV28 and TRBJ2-7; 11 bases agree with TRBD2. Germline values: CDR1 MDHEN, CDR2 SYDVKM. The trim removed 3 bases at V and 5 bases at J, leaving 15 bases unmatched. The CDR3 covers 18 residues.

This clonotype has only a few counts. V usage is TRBV19 and J usage is TRBJ2-7; maybe TRBD2 (6 bases). The CDR3 is made up of 15 amino acids. Trimming stripped 6 bases from V and 4 bases from J, with 19 bases between. CDR1 and CDR2 (germline): LNHDA, SQIVND (reference sequence). This chain's CDR3 is CASSETRDLNYEQYF. The CDR3 DNA reads TGTGCCAGTAGCGAGACCCGGGACTTAAATTACGAGCAGTACTTC.

Ten or more counts support this clonotype. The chain combines TRBV7-9 with TRBJ2-3, with TRBD1 matching 8 bases. This CDR3 is 16 amino acids long. V shed 2 bases, J shed 5 bases, and the junction held 9 bases outside the gene matches. CDR1 SEHNR and CDR2 FQNEAQ come from the germline V gene (reference sequence). The CDR3 DNA is TGTGCCAGCAGCTTACCCCAGCAGGGGGCGAGAGATACGCAGTATTTT. It encodes CASSLPQQGARDTQYF.

V usage is TRBV29-1 and J usage is TRBJ2-3, with D possibly matching TRBD2 (5 bases). Germline values: CDR1 SQVTM, CDR2 ANQGSEA. There are 12 residues in the CDR3. Trimming left V 3 bases short and J 3 bases short, with 7 bases between. Here the CDR3 DNA reads TGCAGCGTTGACAGGAGGACAGATACGCAGTATTTT. This sequence encodes CSVDRRTDTQYF.

This clonotype has only a few counts. The rearrangement joins TRBV27 to TRBJ1-3; no clear D gene. Germline lookup yields CDR1 MNHEY and CDR2 SMNVEV (reference sequence). The V gene lost 2 bases and the J gene lost 2 bases, with 13 bases spanning the gap. The CDR3 sequence is 16 residues long. CDR3 sequence: CASSLSGRLAGNTIYF. CDR3 bases: TGTGCCAGCAGTTTAAGCGGCAGGCTAGCTGGAAACACCATATATTTT.

For this clonotype: A much bigger clone sits one base away, suggesting this may be a read error. Written as DNA, the CDR3 is TGTGACAGCAGCCATGTTATCGATCAAGAGACCCAGTACTTC. This encodes CDSSHVIDQETQYF. The chain employs TRBV7-9 and TRBJ2-5; unclear D gene. The CDR3 has 14 residues. Germline V gene data show CDR1 as SEHNR and CDR2 as FQNEAQ (reference sequence).

This clonotype appeared many times. The chain links TRBV19 to TRBJ2-1; TRBD1 is a possible D gene (5 bases). Trimming took off 5 bases at V and 0 bases at J, with 14 bases between the two ends. The CDR3 is made up of 16 amino acids. Germline values: CDR1 LNHDA, CDR2 SQIVND (reference sequence). Written as DNA, the CDR3 is TGTGCCAGTAGTTTGGGGCTAGGGCGCTCCTACAATGAGCAGTTCTTC. It codes for CASSLGLGRSYNEQFF.

About this clonotype itself: This sequence may be a read error, since a much larger clone differs from it by one base. The CDR3 DNA is TGTGCCAGTAGTATATACGACAACACTGGAGCTTTCTTT. This codes for CASSIYDNTGAFF. The rearrangement joins TRBV19 to TRBJ1-1; D is unclear. CDR1 is LNHDA and CDR2 is SQIVND in the germline V gene (reference sequence). The CDR3 extends over 13 amino acids.

This clonotype was counted ten times or more. CDR3 sequence: CASSLYREVDEQFF. In nucleotides, the CDR3 is TGTGCCAGCAGCTTATACCGGGAGGTCGATGAGCAGTTCTTC. The J gene is TRBJ2-1, the V gene TRBV7-2, with TRBD2 matching 7 bases. The CDR3 sequence is 14 residues long. J was trimmed by 8 bases and V by 2 bases; bases with no gene match: 6. Germline CDR1 reads SGHTA; CDR2 reads FQGNSA.

The V call is TRBV18, the J call TRBJ2-7, with TRBD2 identical over 10 bases. Germline-derived CDR1 and CDR2 are KGHSH and LQKENI. This CDR3 is built from 16 residues. With 0 bases clipped from V and 1 base from J, the junction kept 3 bases outside the gene matches. This CDR3 reads CASSPPTSGPSYEQYF. CDR3 DNA: TGTGCCAGCTCACCACCGACTAGCGGGCCGTCCTACGAGCAGTACTTC.

This clonotype was counted many times. This chain joins TRBV12-5 and TRBJ2-1; 7 nucleotides line up with TRBD1. The junction had 8 bases not matched to a gene; V was cut back by 5 bases and J by 4 bases. The length of the CDR3 is 15 residues. The germline V gene encodes CDR1 LGHNT and CDR2 FRNRAP. In DNA form, the CDR3 reads TGTGCTAGTGGTCCCGGGACAGCCGTTTACAATGAGCAGTTCTTC. Its protein is CASGPGTAVYNEQFF.

At least ten counts were recorded for this clonotype. This chain links TRBV6-2 or TRBV6-3 with TRBJ2-5, with a possible D match to TRBD2 (6 bases). V lost 5 bases, J lost 5 bases, and 12 bases lay in between. From germline, CDR1 is MNHEY and CDR2 SVGEGT. The CDR3 is made up of 13 amino acids. The CDR3 DNA follows: TGTGCCAGCAGTACATGGGGGGAGGAGACCCAGTACTTC. Translating gives CASSTWGEETQYF.

The chain is built from TRBV20-1 and TRBJ1-5; no definite D call. Germline values: CDR1 DFQATT, CDR2 SNEGSKA (reference sequence). The ends were cut back, 1 base at V and 13 bases at J, with 17 bases in the middle. The CDR3 is 13 residues long. The CDR3 sequence is CSARGGRENQQHF. As DNA, the CDR3 is TGCAGTGCTAGAGGAGGGAGGGAAAATCAGCAGCATTTT.

As to this clonotype: An end of the junction does not agree with germline; a read error may underlie this. CDR3 in amino acids: CASSWAPDSGDEKFF. The DNA of the CDR3 is TGTGCCAGCAGTTGGGCCCCGGATAGTGGGGATGAGAAGTTCTTC. The V and J genes are TRBV27 and TRBJ2-1; no clear D gene. Germline CDR1 and CDR2: MNHEY and SMNVEV (reference sequence). This CDR3 has 15 residues.